This record concerns one T cell receptor (beta chain) sequence. Seattle's cohort entered during active infection and was followed longitudinally. This sample stems from a study of blood T cell repertoires in COVID-19. Study background: The analysed material was cDNA or gDNA that came from T cells, B-cell-depleted T cells, or PBMCs.

Authors' data handling: Using reference gene primer amplification, nucleated cell counts were estimated. Libraries were prepared by immunoSEQ multiplex PCR; TCRdb keeps only in-frame clonotypes and omits some of them. V, J and clone size were drawn from that table, and D and trimming were deduced from the DNA. The sample consists of about 180,000 clones, approximately 88% of them appearing once. The CDR3 length is 14 residues. The V and J ends lost 5 bases and 2 bases respectively, with 12 bases between them. Looked up from germline, CDR1 is SEHNR and CDR2 is FQNEAQ (reference sequence). The receptor's source is a woman aged 35 to 49 with COVID-19, enrolled during active disease. The chain employs TRBV7-9 and TRBJ1-2, with a possible D match to TRBD1 (6 bases). The sequenced sample consisted of peripheral blood. In nucleotides, the CDR3 is TGTGCCAGCAGCCCCGAGGGGGGGAACTATGGCTACACCTTC. This gives the protein CASSPEGGNYGYTF.